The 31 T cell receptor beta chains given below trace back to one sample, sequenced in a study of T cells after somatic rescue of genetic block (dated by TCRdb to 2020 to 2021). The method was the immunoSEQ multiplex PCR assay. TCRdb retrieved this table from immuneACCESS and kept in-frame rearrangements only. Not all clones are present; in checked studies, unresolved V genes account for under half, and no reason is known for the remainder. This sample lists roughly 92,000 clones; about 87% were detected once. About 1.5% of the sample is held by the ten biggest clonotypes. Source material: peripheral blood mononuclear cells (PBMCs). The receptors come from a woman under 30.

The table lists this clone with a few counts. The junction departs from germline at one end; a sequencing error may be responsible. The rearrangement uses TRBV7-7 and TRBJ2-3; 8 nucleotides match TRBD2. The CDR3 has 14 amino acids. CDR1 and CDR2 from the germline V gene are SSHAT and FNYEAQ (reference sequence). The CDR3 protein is CASSRSGNTDTQYF. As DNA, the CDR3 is TGTGCTAGCAGCCGTAGCGGGAACACAGATACGCAGTATTTT.

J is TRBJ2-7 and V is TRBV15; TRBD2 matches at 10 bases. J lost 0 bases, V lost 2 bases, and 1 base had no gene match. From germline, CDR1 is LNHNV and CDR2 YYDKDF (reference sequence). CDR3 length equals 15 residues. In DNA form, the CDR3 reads TGTGCCACCAGCAGACGGACTAGCGGCTCCTACGAGCAGTACTTC. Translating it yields CATSRRTSGSYEQYF.

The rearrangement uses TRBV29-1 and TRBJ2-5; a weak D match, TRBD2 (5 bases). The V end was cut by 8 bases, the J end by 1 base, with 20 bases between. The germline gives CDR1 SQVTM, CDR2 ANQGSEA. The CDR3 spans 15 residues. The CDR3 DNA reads TGCAGCACTCGGGGAAGGGCAGCGGTCCAAGAGACCCAGTACTTC. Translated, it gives CSTRGRAAVQETQYF.

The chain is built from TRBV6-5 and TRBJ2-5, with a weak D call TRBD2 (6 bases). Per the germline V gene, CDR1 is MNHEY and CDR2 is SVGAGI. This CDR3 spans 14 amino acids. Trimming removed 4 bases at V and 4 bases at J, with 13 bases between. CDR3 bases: TGTGCCAGCAGTTTCCCCGGGACTCCAGAGACCCAGTACTTC. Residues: CASSFPGTPETQYF.

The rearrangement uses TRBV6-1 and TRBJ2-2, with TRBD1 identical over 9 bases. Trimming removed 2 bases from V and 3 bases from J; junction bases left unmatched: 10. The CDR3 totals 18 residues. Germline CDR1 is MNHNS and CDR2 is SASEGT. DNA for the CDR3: TGTGCCAGCAGTGAAAATGGGGTGGACAGGGGAGACACCGGGGAGCTGTTTTTT. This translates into CASSENGVDRGDTGELFF.

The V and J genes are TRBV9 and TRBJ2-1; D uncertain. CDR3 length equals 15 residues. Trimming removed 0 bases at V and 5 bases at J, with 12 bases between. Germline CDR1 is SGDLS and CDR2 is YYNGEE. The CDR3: CASSVAGVADNEQFF. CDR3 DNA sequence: TGTGCCAGCAGCGTAGCGGGCGTCGCCGACAATGAGCAGTTCTTC.

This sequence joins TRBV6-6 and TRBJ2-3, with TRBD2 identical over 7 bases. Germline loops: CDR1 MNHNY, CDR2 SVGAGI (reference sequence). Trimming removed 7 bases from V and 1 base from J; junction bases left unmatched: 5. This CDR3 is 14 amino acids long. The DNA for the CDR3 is TGTGCCAGCAAACAAGCGGGGCGCACAGATACGCAGTATTTT. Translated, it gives CASKQAGRTDTQYF.

For the CDR3, the DNA is TGTGCCAGCAGCGTAGAATCGGGACTGAACTATGGCTACACCTTC. It specifies CASSVESGLNYGYTF. V usage is TRBV9 and J usage is TRBJ1-2; weak D call: TRBD1 (5 bases). Trimming stripped 0 bases from V and 2 bases from J, with 11 bases between. This CDR3 has 15 residues. Germline CDR1 reads SGDLS; CDR2 reads YYNGEE.

Written as DNA, the CDR3 is TGTGCCAGCACCGTAGCGGGAGGGGGCTGGGAGACCCAGTACTTC. Protein sequence: CASTVAGGGWETQYF. The chain carries TRBV28 and TRBJ2-5; 11 bases align to TRBD2. Unmatched junction bases numbered 9, after V lost 7 bases and J lost 5 bases. This CDR3 is 15 amino acids long. Germline CDR1 reads MDHEN; CDR2 reads SYDVKM.

The CDR3 DNA follows: TGTGCCAGCAATCAAGCGGGAGTGGGCGAGCAGTACTTC. It codes for CASNQAGVGEQYF. The chain combines TRBV27 with TRBJ2-7; TRBD2 matches 8 bases. The junction had 8 bases not matched to a gene; V was cut back by 7 bases and J by 6 bases. Germline V lookup: CDR1 MNHEY, CDR2 SMNVEV (reference sequence). CDR3 length equals 13 residues.

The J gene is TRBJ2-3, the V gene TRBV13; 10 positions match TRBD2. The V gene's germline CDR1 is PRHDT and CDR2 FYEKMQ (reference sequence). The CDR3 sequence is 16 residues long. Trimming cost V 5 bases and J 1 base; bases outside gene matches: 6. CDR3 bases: TGTGCCAGCAGCCCTCAAGGACTAGCGGGCACAGATACGCAGTATTTT. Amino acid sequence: CASSPQGLAGTDTQYF. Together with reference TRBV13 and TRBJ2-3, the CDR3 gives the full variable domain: AAGVIQSPRHLIKEKRETATLKCYPIPRHDTVYWYQQGPGQDPQFLISFYEKMQSDKGSIPDRFSAQQFSDYHSELNMSSLELGDSALYFCASSPQGLAGTDTQYFGPGTRLTVL.

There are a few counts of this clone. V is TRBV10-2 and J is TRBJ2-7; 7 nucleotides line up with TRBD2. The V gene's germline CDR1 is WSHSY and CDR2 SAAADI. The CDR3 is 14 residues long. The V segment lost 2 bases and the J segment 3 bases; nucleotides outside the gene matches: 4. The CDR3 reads CASSEGGSYYEQYF. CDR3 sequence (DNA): TGCGCCAGCAGTGAGGGCGGGAGTTACTACGAGCAGTACTTC.

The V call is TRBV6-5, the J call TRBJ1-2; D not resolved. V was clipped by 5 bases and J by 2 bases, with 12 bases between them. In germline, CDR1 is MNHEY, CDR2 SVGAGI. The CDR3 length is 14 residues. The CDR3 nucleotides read TGTGCCAGCAGTCGCCTCGGGCTCAACTATGGCTACACCTTC. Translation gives CASSRLGLNYGYTF.

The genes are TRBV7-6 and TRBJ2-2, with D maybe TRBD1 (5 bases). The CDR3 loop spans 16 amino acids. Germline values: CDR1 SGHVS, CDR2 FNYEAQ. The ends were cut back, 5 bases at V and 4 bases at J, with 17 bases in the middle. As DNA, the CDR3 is TGTGCCAGCAGCCTACCCCAGGGTATTGGCACCGGGGAGCTGTTTTTT. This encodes CASSLPQGIGTGELFF.

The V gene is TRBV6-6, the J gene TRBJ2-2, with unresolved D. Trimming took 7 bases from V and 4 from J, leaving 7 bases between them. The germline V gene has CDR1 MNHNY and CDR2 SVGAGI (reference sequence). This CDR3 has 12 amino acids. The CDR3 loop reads CASMMVTGELFF. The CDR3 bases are TGTGCCAGCATGATGGTCACCGGGGAGCTGTTTTTT.

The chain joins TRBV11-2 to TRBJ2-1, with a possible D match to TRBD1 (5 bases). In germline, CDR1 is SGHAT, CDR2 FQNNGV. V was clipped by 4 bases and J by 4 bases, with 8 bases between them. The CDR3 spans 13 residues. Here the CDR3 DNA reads TGTGCCAGCAGCTCGGCAGGGTACAATGAGCAGTTCTTC. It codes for CASSSAGYNEQFF.

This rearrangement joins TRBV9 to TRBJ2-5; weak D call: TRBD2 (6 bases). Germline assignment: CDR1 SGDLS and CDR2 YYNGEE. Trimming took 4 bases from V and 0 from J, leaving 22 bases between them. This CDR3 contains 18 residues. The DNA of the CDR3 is TGTGCCAGCAGCCCCTCCCCCCCCGCGGGAAAGTACCAAGAGACCCAGTACTTC. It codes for CASSPSPPAGKYQETQYF.

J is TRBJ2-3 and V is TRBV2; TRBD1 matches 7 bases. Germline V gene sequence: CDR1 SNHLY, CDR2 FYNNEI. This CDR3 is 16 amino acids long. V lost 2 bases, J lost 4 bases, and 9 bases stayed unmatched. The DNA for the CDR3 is TGTGCCAGCAGTGAAAGAGACAGGGTGGTATCAGATACGCAGTATTTT. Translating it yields CASSERDRVVSDTQYF.

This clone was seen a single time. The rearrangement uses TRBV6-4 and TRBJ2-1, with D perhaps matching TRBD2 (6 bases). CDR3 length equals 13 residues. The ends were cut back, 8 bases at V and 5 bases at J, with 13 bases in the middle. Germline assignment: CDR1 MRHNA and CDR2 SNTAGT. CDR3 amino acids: CASDPAGNNEQFF. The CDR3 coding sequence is TGTGCCAGCGACCCTGCGGGGAACAATGAGCAGTTCTTC.

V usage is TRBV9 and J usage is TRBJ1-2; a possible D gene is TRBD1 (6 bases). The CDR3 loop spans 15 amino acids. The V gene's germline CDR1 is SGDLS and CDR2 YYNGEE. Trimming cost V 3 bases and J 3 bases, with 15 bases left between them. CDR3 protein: CASSGLRGHYYGYTF. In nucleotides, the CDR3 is TGTGCCAGCAGCGGCCTTAGGGGACACTACTATGGCTACACCTTC.

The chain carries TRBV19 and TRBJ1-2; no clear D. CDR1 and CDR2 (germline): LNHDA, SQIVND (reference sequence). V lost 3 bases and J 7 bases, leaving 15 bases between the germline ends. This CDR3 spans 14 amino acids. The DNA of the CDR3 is TGTGCCAGTAGTATGGAGGCCGGGTTCAGTGGCTACACCTTC. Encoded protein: CASSMEAGFSGYTF.

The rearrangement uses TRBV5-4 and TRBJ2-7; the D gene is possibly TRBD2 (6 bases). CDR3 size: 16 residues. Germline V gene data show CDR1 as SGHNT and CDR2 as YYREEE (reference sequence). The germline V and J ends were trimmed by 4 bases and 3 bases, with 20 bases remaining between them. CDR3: CASSPQLGGIFYEQYF. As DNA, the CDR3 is TGTGCCAGCAGCCCACAATTGGGGGGTATATTCTACGAGCAGTACTTC.

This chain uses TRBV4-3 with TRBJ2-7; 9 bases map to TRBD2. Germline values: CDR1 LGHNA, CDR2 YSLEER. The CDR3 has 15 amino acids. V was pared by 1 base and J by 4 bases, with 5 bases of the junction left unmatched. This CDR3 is CASSQGTSVAYEQYF. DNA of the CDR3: TGCGCCAGCAGCCAAGGGACTAGCGTGGCGTACGAGCAGTACTTC.

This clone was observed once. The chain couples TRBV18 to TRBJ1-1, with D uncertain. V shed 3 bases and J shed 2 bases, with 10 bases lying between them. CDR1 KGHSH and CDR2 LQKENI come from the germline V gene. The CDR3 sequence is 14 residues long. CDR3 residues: CASSPLIRNTEAFF. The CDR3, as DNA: TGTGCCAGCTCACCCCTCATACGAAACACTGAAGCTTTCTTT. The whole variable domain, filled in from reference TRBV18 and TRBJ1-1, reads NAGVMQNPRHLVRRRGQEARLRCSPMKGHSHVYWYRQLPEEGLKFMVYLQKENIIDESGMPKERFSAEFPKEGPSILRIQQVVRGDSAAYFCASSPLIRNTEAFFGQGTRLTVV.

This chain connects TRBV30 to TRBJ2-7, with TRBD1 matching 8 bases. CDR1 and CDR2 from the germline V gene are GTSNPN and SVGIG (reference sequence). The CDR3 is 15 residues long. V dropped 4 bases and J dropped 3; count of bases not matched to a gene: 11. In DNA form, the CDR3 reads TGTGCCTGGACCGGAAGGACAGGGATGTTCTACGAGCAGTACTTC. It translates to CAWTGRTGMFYEQYF. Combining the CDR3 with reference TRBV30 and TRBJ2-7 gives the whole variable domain SQTIHQWPATLVQPVGSPLSLECTVEGTSNPNLYWYRQAAGRGLQLLFYSVGIGQISSEVPQNLSASRPQDRQFILSSKKLLLSDSGFYLCAWTGRTGMFYEQYFGPGTRLTVT.

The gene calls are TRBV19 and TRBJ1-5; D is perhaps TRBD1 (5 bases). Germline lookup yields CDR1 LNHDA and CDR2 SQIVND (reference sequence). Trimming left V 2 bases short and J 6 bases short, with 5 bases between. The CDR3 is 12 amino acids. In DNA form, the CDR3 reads TGTGCCAGTAGTATACAGGGTCAGCCCCAGCATTTT. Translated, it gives CASSIQGQPQHF.

The CDR3 reads CASSFRGQNTGELFF. The DNA for the CDR3 is TGCGCCAGCAGCTTCCGGGGCCAGAACACCGGGGAGCTGTTTTTT. The V call is TRBV5-1, the J call TRBJ2-2; D is possibly TRBD1 or TRBD2 (5 bases each). V lost 2 bases to trimming and J lost 1 base, with 9 bases between them. The CDR3 runs to 15 residues. CDR1 is SGHRS and CDR2 is YFSETQ in the germline V gene.

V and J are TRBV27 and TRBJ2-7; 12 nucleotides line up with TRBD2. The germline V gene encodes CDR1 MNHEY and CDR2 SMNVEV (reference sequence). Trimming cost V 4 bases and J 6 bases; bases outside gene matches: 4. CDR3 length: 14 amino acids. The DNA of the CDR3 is TGTGCCAGCAGTTATGGACTAGCGGGAACCGAGCAGTACTTC. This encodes CASSYGLAGTEQYF.

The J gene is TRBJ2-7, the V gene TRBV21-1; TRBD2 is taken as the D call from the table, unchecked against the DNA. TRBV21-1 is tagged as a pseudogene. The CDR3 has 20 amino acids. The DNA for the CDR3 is TGTGCCAGCAGCAAAGGGGAACTAGCGGGAGCTCCCCCGACCTCCTACGAGCAGTACTTC. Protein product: CASSKGELAGAPPTSYEQYF.

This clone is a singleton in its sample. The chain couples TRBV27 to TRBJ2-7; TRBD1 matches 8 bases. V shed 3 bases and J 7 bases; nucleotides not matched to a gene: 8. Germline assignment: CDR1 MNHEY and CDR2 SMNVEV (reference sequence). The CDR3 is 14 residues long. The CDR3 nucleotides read TGTGCCAGCAGTTTTCCCGGGACAGGACGAGAGCAGTACTTC. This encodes CASSFPGTGREQYF.

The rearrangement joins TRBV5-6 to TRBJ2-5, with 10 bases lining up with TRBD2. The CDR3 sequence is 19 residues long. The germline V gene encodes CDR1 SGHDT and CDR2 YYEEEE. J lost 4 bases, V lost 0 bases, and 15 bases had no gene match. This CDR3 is CASSLARGASGRGGETQYF. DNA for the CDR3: TGTGCCAGCAGCTTGGCCCGGGGGGCTAGCGGGAGAGGCGGAGAGACCCAGTACTTC.